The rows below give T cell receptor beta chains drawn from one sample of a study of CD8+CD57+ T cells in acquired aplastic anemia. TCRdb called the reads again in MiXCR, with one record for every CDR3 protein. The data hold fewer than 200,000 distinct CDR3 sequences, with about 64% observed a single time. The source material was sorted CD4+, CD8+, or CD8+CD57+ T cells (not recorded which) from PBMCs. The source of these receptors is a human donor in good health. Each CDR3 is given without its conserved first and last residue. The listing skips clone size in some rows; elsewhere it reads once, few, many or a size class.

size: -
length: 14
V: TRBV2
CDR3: ASSHPGLAKDNDQY

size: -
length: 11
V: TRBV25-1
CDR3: ASSAHGNYGYT

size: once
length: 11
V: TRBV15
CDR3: ATSPDRGLEAF

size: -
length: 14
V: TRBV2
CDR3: ASSGFGGRVAYEQY

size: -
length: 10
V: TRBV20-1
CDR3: SARIGGETQY

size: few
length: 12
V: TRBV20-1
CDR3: SARGLAGQETQY

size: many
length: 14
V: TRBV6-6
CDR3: ASSYMLDRANQPQH

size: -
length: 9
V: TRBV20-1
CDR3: SAREAATHH

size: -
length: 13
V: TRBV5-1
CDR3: ASSLDGPGANVLT

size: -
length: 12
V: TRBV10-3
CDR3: ASTTSGGTDTQY